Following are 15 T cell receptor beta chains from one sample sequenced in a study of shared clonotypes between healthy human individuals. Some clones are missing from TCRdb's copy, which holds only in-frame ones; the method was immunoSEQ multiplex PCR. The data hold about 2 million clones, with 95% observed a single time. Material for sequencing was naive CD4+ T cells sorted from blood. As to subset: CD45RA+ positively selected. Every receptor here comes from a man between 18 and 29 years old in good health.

CDR3 sequence (DNA): TGTGCCAGTAGTATACGGGCAACGGGACAGGGGTTAAATGAAGCTTTCTTT. It specifies CASSIRATGQGLNEAFF. The rearrangement uses TRBV19 and TRBJ1-1, with 10 bases fitting TRBD1. The trim removed 2 bases at V and 7 bases at J, leaving 13 bases unmatched. Germline V gene sequence: CDR1 LNHDA, CDR2 SQIVND (reference sequence). The CDR3 is 17 residues long.

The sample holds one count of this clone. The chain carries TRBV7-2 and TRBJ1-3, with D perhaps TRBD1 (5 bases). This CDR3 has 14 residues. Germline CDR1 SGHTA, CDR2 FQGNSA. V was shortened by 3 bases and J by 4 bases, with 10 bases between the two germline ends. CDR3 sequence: CASSFTGTGNTIYF. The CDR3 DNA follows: TGTGCCAGCAGCTTCACAGGCACGGGAAACACCATATATTTT.

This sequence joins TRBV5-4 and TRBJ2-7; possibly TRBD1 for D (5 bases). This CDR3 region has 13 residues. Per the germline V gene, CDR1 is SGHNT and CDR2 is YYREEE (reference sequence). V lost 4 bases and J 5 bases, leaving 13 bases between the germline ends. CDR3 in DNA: TGTGCCAGCAGCCCGGACACCATAAACGAGCAGTACTTC. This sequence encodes CASSPDTINEQYF.

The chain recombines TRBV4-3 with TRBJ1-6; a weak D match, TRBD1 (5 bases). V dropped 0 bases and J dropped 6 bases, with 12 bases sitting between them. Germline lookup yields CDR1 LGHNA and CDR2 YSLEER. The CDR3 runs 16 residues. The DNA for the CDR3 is TGCGCCAGCAGCCAAGAACGAGGGGTAGGTAATTCACCCCTCCACTTT. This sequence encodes CASSQERGVGNSPLHF.

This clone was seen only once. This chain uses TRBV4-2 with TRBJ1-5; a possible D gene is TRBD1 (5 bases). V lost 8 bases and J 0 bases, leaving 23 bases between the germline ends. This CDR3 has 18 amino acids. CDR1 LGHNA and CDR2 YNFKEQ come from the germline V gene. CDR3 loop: CASGHSDQGANSNQPQHF. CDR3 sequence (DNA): TGTGCCAGCGGTCATAGCGACCAAGGGGCGAATAGCAATCAGCCCCAGCATTTT.

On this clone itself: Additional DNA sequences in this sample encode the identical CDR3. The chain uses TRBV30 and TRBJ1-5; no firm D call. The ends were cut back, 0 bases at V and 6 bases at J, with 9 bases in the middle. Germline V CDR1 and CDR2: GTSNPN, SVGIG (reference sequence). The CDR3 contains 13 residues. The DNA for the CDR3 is TGTGCCTGGAGTGTAGAGGGAAGTCAGCCCCAGCATTTT. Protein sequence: CAWSVEGSQPQHF.

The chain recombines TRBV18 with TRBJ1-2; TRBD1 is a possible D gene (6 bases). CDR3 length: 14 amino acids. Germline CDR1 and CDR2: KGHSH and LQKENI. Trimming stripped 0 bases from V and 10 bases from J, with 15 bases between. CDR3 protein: CASSPPGTGSFYTF. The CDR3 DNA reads TGTGCCAGCTCACCACCCGGAACAGGGTCCTTCTACACCTTC.

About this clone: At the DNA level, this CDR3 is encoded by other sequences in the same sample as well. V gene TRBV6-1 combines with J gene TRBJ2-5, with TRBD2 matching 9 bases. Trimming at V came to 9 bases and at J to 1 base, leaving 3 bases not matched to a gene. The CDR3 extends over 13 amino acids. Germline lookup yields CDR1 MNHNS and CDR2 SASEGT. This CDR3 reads CASRGLAQETQYF. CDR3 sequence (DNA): TGTGCCAGTAGGGGACTAGCCCAAGAGACCCAGTACTTC.

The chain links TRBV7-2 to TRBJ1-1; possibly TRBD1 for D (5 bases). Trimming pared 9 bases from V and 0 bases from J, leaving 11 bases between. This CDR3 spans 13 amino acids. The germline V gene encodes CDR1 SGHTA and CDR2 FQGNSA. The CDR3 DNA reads TGTGCCAGTCTTAGGGGAATGAACACTGAAGCTTTCTTT. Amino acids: CASLRGMNTEAFF.

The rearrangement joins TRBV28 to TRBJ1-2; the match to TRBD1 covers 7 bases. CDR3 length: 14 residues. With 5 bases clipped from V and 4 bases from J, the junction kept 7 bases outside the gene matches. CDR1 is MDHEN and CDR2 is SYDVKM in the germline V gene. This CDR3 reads CASSPPQGFYGYTF. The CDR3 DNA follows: TGTGCCAGCAGTCCTCCACAGGGGTTCTATGGCTACACCTTC.

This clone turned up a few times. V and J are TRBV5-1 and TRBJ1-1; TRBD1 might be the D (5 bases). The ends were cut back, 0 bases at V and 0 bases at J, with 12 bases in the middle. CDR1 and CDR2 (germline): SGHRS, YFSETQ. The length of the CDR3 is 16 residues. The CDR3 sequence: CASSLEASGMNTEAFF. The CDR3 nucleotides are TGCGCCAGCAGCTTGGAGGCGTCAGGGATGAACACTGAAGCTTTCTTT.

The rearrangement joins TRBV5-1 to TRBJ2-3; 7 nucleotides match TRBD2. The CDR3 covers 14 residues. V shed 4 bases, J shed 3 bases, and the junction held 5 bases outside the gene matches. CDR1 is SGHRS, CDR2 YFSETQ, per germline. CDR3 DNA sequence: TGCGCCAGCAGCCGCGGGGGTTTAACAGATACGCAGTATTTT. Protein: CASSRGGLTDTQYF.

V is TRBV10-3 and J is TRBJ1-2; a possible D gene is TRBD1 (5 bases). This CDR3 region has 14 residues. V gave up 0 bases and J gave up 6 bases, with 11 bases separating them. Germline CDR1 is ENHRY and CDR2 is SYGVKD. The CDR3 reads CAISESGVRHGYTF. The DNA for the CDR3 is TGTGCCATCAGTGAGTCGGGGGTAAGGCATGGCTACACCTTC.

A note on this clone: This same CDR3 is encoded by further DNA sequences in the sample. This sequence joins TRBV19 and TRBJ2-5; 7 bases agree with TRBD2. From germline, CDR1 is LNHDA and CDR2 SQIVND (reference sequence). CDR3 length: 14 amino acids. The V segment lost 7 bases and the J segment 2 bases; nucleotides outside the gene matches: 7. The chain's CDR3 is CASTPGRGQETQYF. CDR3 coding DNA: TGTGCCAGTACCCCGGGGAGGGGACAAGAGACCCAGTACTTC.

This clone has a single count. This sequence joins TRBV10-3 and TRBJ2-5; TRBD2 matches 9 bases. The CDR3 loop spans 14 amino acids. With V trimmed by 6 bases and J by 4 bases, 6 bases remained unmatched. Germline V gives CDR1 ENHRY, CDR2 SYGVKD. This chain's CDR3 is CAISPGLARETQYF. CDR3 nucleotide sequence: TGTGCCATCAGCCCGGGACTAGCTCGAGAGACCCAGTACTTC.